The 14 T cell receptor beta chains reported below all come from one sample, sequenced in a study of T cell repertoires in cytomegalovirus infection. Their target antigens are unknown. TCRdb reprocessed the reads via MiXCR and lists one record per CDR3 protein. The profile covers approximately 260,000 distinct CDR3 sequences, with approximately 22% appearing a single time and under 25% taken by the ten largest. Sequences were derived from cultured PBMCs, sampled from culture after CMV antigen stimulation. The receptors were sampled from a human donor in good health (CMV status not recorded). Some clones in this sample may be carry-over from other donors' samples.

This clonotype was observed a handful of times. The chain has TRBV12-3 or TRBV12-4 and TRBJ1-1, with D possibly TRBD1 on 6 matching bases. V lost 1 base and J lost 1, with 10 bases in between. This CDR3 spans 15 amino acids. The chain's CDR3 is CASSLEGRGNTEAFF. The CDR3 bases are TGTGCCAGCAGTTTAGAAGGCAGGGGGAACACTGAAGCTTTCTTT.

This rearrangement joins TRBV6-2 or TRBV6-3 to TRBJ1-5, with D possibly TRBD1 on 6 matching bases. Germline V gene data show CDR1 as MNHEY and CDR2 as SVGEGT. The V gene lost 2 bases and the J gene lost 9 bases, with 23 bases spanning the gap. The CDR3 spans 17 residues. CDR3 sequence reads: CASSYMGAGPSRRPQHF. CDR3 sequence (DNA): TGTGCCAGCAGTTACATGGGGGCAGGGCCCTCCCGGAGGCCCCAGCATTTT.

This clonotype was observed a handful of times. V is TRBV10-1 and J is TRBJ2-7; D is possibly TRBD1 (6 bases). Deletions cut 7 bases from V and 2 bases from J, with 21 bases between. Germline CDR1 and CDR2: WNHNN and SYGVQD (reference sequence). The CDR3 spans 16 residues. The CDR3 spells CASNGQYGRRAYEQYV. The CDR3 nucleotides read TGCGCCAGCAATGGACAGTATGGTCGTCGAGCCTACGAGCAGTACGTC.

The CDR3 region is CSAPPTGWKPQHF. CDR3 in DNA: TGCAGTGCTCCACCGACAGGGTGGAAGCCCCAGCATTTT. This chain links TRBV20-1 with TRBJ1-5, with 7 bases lining up with TRBD1. J gave up 8 bases and V 5 bases, and 9 bases lay outside the gene matches. Germline CDR1 DFQATT, CDR2 SNEGSKA (reference sequence). CDR3 size: 13 residues.

At least ten counts were recorded for this clonotype. The rearrangement links TRBV6-2 or TRBV6-3 to TRBJ2-7, with D perhaps TRBD2 (5 bases). Between the trimmed V and J ends, which lost 7 bases and 5 bases, there was a span of 18 bases. This CDR3 region has 14 residues. Germline assignment: CDR1 MNHEY and CDR2 SVGEGT. The CDR3 DNA follows: TGTGCCAGCACGCCCACGGCGACCGGGGACGAGCAGTACGTC. Its translation is CASTPTATGDEQYV.

The table lists this clonotype with a few counts. In nucleotides, the CDR3 is TGTGCCAGCAGCGGAGTGAATGTAGATACGCAGTATTTT. Its protein is CASSGVNVDTQYF. This rearrangement joins TRBV7-8 to TRBJ2-3; D is undetermined. CDR3 length equals 13 residues. Trimming removed 5 bases from V and 5 bases from J, with 11 bases in between. The germline gives CDR1 SGHVS, CDR2 FQNEAQ. Filled out from reference TRBV7-8 and TRBJ2-3, the complete variable domain reads GAGVSQSPRYKVAKRGQDVALRCDPISGHVSLFWYQQALGQGPEFLTYFQNEAQLDKSGLPSDRFFAERPEGSVSTLKIQRTQQEDSAVYLCASSGVNVDTQYFGPGTRLTVL.

The chain carries TRBV19 and TRBJ1-2, with unresolved D. CDR1 is LNHDA and CDR2 is SQIVND in the germline V gene (reference sequence). The V end was cut by 9 bases, the J end by 4 bases, with 12 bases between. CDR3 length: 12 amino acids. CDR3 nucleotides: TGTGCCAGCTCCGGACGGTCCTATGGCTACACCTTC. It translates to CASSGRSYGYTF.

The chain recombines TRBV6-5 with TRBJ2-1; TRBD1 matches 10 bases. This CDR3 spans 15 amino acids. Looked up from germline, CDR1 is MNHEY and CDR2 is SVGAGI. V shed 5 bases and J 8 bases; nucleotides not matched to a gene: 9. CDR3 bases: TGTGCCAGCAGTACGGCCGGGACAGGGGTGTATGAGCAGTTCTTC. It encodes CASSTAGTGVYEQFF.

This clonotype was seen a few times. V is TRBV12-3 or TRBV12-4 and J is TRBJ1-1; D unclear. This CDR3 comprises 13 residues. Trimming stripped 7 bases from V and 1 base from J, with 10 bases between. Here the CDR3 reads CASNRPGNTEAFF. For the CDR3, the DNA is TGTGCCAGCAATAGGCCGGGGAACACTGAAGCTTTCTTT.

This clonotype was seen only a few times. This chain joins TRBV6-2 or TRBV6-3 and TRBJ2-5; D might be TRBD1 (6 bases). V was trimmed by 6 bases and J by 3 bases, leaving 20 bases between them. This CDR3 contains 16 residues. Germline values: CDR1 MNHEY, CDR2 SVGEGT. CDR3 in amino acids: CASRRQDSLWEETQYF. CDR3 sequence (DNA): TGTGCCAGCAGGCGCCAGGACAGTTTGTGGGAAGAGACCCAGTACTTC.

This clonotype showed up many times. The chain employs TRBV7-2 and TRBJ1-3, with TRBD1 as a possible D gene (5 bases). This CDR3 comprises 15 residues. Trimming cost V 1 base and J 0 bases, with 7 bases left between them. From germline, CDR1 is SGHTA and CDR2 FQGNSA. CDR3 in DNA: TGTGCCAGCAGCTTAGAGGGGACCTCTGGAAACACCATATATTTT. Its protein is CASSLEGTSGNTIYF.

V and J are TRBV6-2 or TRBV6-3 and TRBJ2-7, with a weak D call TRBD1 (6 bases). Trimming took 6 bases from V and 4 from J, leaving 19 bases between them. CDR1 and CDR2 (germline): MNHEY, SVGEGT. There are 15 residues in the CDR3. CDR3 nucleotides: TGTGCCAGCAGGCGCCCTGGACAGCGAACTTACGAGCAGTACTTC. Protein sequence: CASRRPGQRTYEQYF.

This clonotype appeared a few times. The J gene is TRBJ2-1, the V gene TRBV4-1, with 8 bases identical to TRBD2. The germline gives CDR1 MGHRA, CDR2 YSYEKL. This CDR3 comprises 13 residues. Trimming at V came to 3 bases and at J to 8 bases, leaving 3 bases not matched to a gene. The CDR3, as DNA: TGCGCCAGCAGCCATAGGACTAGCTATGAGCAGTTCTTC. This codes for CASSHRTSYEQFF.

For this clonotype: This clone may be a read error of a much larger clone one base away. The CDR3: CTSSSRERTEAFF. Written as DNA, the CDR3 is TGTACCAGCAGCTCTCGCGAACGAACTGAAGCTTTCTTT. The V call is TRBV7-2, the J call TRBJ1-1; D uncertain. This CDR3 is 13 amino acids long. The ends were cut back, 4 bases at V and 5 bases at J, with 11 bases in the middle. Looked up from germline, CDR1 is SGHTA and CDR2 is FQGNSA.